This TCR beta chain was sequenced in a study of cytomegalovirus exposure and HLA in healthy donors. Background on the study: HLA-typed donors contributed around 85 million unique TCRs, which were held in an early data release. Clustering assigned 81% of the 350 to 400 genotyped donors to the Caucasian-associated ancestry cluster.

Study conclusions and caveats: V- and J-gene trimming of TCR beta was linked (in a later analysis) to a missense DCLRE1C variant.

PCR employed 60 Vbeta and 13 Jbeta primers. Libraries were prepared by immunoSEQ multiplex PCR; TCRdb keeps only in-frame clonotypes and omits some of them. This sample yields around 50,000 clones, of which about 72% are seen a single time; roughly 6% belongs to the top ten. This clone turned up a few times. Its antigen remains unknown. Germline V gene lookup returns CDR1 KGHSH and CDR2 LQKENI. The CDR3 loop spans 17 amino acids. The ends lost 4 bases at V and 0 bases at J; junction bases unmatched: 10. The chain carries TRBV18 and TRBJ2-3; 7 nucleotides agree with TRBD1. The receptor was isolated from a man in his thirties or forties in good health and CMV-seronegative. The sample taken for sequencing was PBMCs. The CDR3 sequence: CASSLFSRTGSTDTQYF. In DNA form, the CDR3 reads TGTGCCAGCTCACTTTTTTCCCGGACAGGAAGCACAGATACGCAGTATTTT. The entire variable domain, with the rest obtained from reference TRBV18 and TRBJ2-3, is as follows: NAGVMQNPRHLVRRRGQEARLRCSPMKGHSHVYWYRQLPEEGLKFMVYLQKENIIDESGMPKERFSAEFPKEGPSILRIQQVVRGDSAAYFCASSLFSRTGSTDTQYFGPGTRLTVL.